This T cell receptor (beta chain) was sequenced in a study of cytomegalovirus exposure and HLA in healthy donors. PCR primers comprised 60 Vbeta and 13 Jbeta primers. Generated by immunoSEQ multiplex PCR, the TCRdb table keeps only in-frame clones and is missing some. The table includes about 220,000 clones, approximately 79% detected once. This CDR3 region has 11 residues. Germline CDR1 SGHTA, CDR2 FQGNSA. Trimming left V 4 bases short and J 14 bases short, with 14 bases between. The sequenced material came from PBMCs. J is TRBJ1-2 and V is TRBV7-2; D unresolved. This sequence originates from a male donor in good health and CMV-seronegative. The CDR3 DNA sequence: TGTGCCAGCAGCTCCCGGGTGGTTTGGACCTTC. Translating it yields CASSSRVVWTF.